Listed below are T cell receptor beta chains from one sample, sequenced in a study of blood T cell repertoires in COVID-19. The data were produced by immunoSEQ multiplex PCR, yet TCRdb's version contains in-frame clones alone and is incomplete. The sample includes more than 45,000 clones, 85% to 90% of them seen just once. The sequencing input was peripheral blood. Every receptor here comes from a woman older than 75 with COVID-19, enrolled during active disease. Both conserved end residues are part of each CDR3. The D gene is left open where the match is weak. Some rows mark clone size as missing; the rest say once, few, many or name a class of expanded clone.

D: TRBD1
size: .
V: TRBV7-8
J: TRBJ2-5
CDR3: CASSFGTAYQETQYF
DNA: TGTGCCAGCAGCTTCGGGACAGCATACCAAGAGACCCAGTACTTC

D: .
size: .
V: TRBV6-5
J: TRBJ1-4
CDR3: CACRLTGNEKLFF
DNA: TGTGCCTGCAGGTTGACGGGAAATGAAAAACTGTTTTTT

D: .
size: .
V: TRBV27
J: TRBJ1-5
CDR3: CASSSTGPSNQPQHF
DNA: TGTGCCAGCAGTTCTACAGGGCCTAGCAATCAGCCCCAGCATTTT

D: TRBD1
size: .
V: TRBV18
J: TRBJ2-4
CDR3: CASSLGTVAKNIQYF
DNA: TGTGCCAGCTCACTCGGGACAGTAGCCAAAAACATTCAGTACTTC

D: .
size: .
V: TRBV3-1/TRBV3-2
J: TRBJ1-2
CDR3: CASSQTGGNHYGYTF
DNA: TGTGCCAGCAGCCAAACGGGAGGAAATCACTATGGCTACACCTTC

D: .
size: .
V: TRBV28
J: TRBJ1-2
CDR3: CASSLGFRDYGYTF
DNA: TGTGCCAGCAGTTTGGGCTTCAGGGACTATGGCTACACCTTC

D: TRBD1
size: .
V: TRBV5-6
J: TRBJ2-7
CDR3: CASSLDRGGDEQYF
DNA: TGTGCCAGCAGCTTGGACAGGGGTGGGGACGAGCAGTACTTC

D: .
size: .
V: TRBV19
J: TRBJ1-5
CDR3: CASTKGLLNQPQHF
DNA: TGTGCCAGTACCAAGGGACTGCTCAATCAGCCCCAGCATTTT

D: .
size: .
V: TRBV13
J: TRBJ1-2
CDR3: CASSLADTYGYTF
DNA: TGTGCCAGCAGCTTAGCGGACACTTATGGCTACACCTTC

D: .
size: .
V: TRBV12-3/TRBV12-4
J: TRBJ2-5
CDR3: CASGRGKETQYF
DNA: TGTGCCAGTGGCAGGGGAAAGGAGACCCAGTACTTC

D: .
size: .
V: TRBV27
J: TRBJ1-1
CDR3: CASKRVLLLNTEAFF
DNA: TGTGCCAGCAAACGGGTTCTCCTATTGAACACTGAAGCTTTCTTT

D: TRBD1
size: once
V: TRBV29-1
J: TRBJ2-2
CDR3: CSVKTGGNTGELFF
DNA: TGCAGCGTAAAAACAGGGGGAAACACCGGGGAGCTGTTTTTT

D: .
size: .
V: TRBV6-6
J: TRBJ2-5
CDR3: CASSTGPETQYF
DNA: TGTGCCAGCAGTACGGGTCCAGAGACCCAGTACTTC

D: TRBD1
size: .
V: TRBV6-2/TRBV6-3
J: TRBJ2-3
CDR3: CASSAPGQRRTDTQYF
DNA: TGTGCCAGCAGTGCACCGGGACAGCGTAGAACAGATACGCAGTATTTT

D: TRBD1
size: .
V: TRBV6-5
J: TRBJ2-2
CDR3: CATAGRDRGTGELFF
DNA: TGTGCCACAGCGGGTCGGGACAGGGGAACCGGGGAGCTGTTTTTT

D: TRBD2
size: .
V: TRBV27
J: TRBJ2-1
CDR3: CASSLIAGGSYNEQFF
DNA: TGTGCCAGCAGTTTAATAGCGGGAGGCTCCTACAATGAGCAGTTCTTC

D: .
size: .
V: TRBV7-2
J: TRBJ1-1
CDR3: CASSSLPEAFF
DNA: TGTGCCAGCAGCTCCCTCCCGGAAGCTTTCTTT

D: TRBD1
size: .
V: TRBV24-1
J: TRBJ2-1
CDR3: CATSDLTGGSYNEQFF
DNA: TGTGCCACCAGTGATTTGACAGGGGGCTCCTACAATGAGCAGTTCTTC

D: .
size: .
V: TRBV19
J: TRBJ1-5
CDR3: CASSPGHSFQPQHF
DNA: TGTGCCAGTAGTCCGGGACACTCTTTTCAGCCCCAGCATTTT

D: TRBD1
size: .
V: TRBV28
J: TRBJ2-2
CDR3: CASSLDRPMSIPVYTGELFF
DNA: TGTGCCAGCAGTCTGGACAGGCCGATGAGCATCCCTGTTTACACCGGGGAGCTGTTTTTT

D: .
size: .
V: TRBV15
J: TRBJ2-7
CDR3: CATSRGASYEQYF
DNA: TGTGCCACCAGCAGAGGGGCCTCCTACGAGCAGTACTTC

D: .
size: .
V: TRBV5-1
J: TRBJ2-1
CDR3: CASSPVKGVSNEQFF
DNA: TGCGCCAGCAGCCCCGTGAAAGGGGTAAGCAATGAGCAGTTCTTC

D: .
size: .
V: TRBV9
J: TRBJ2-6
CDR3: CASSAEVSPFSGANVLTF
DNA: TGTGCCAGCAGCGCGGAGGTCTCCCCATTCTCTGGGGCCAACGTCCTGACTTTC

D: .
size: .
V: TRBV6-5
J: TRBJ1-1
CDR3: CASSYRYRMNTEAFF
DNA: TGTGCCAGCAGTTACCGTTACAGGATGAACACTGAAGCTTTCTTT

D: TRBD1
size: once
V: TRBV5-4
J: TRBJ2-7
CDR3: CASSLEGDRAYEQYF
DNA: TGTGCCAGCAGCTTGGAAGGGGACAGAGCCTACGAGCAGTACTTC

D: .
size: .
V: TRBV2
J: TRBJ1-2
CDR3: CASSDATRGYTF
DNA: TGTGCCAGCAGTGACGCGACTCGAGGCTACACCTTC

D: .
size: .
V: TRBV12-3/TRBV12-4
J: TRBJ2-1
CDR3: CASSRRNYNEQFF
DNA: TGTGCCAGCAGTAGGAGAAACTACAATGAGCAGTTCTTC

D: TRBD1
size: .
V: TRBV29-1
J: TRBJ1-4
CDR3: CSVMTGGNEKLFF
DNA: TGCAGCGTCATGACAGGGGGGAATGAAAAACTGTTTTTT

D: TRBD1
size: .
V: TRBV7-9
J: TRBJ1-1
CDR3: CASILSGRGVNTEAFF
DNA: TGTGCCAGCATCCTTAGTGGCAGGGGGGTGAACACTGAAGCTTTCTTT

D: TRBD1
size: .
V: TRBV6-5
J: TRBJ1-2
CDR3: CASITGGAGGYTF
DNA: TGTGCCAGCATTACAGGGGGCGCCGGGGGCTACACCTTC

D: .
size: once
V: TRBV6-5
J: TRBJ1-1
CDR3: CASSYSMALRVPEAFF
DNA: TGTGCCAGCAGTTACTCGATGGCCCTCAGGGTCCCTGAAGCTTTCTTT

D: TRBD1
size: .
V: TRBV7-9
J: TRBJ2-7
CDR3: CASSPGQKSYEQYF
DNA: TGTGCCAGCAGCCCGGGACAGAAGAGCTACGAGCAGTACTTC

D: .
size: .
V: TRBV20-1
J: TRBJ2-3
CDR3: CSASLGRTDTQYF
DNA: TGCAGTGCTAGTCTTGGCCGCACAGATACGCAGTATTTT

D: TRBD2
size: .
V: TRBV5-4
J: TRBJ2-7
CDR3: CASSLVAGGPTGEQYF
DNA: TGTGCCAGCAGCTTGGTAGCGGGGGGGCCGACCGGCGAGCAGTACTTC

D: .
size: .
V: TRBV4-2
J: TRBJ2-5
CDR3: CASSRGGGGPGETQYF
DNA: TGTGCCAGCAGCCGGGGAGGCGGGGGCCCTGGCGAGACCCAGTACTTC

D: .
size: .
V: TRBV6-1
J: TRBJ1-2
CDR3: CASSESQATNYGYTF
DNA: TGTGCCAGCAGTGAATCACAGGCCACAAACTATGGCTACACCTTC

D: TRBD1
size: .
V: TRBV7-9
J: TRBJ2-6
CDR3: CASSGGQGNSGANVLTF
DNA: TGTGCCAGCAGCGGCGGACAGGGGAACTCTGGGGCCAACGTCCTGACTTTC

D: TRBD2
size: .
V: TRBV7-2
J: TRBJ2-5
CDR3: CASSLGGLAGGPYETQYF
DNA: TGTGCCAGCAGCTTAGGGGGACTAGCGGGAGGGCCCTACGAGACCCAGTACTTC

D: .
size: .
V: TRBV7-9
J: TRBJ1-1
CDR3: CASSLGRVTEAFF
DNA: TGTGCCAGCAGCTTAGGCAGGGTTACTGAAGCTTTCTTT

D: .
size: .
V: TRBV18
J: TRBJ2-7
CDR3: CASSPRASASNEQYF
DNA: TGTGCCAGCTCACCAAGGGCTAGCGCCTCCAACGAGCAGTACTTC

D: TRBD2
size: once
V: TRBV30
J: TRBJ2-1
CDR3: CAWSPGGRSYNEQFF
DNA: TGTGCCTGGAGCCCAGGCGGGAGGTCCTACAATGAGCAGTTCTTC

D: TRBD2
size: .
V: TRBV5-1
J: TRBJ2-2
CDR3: CASSLASGSDTGELFF
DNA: TGCGCCAGCAGCTTGGCTAGCGGGAGTGACACCGGGGAGCTGTTTTTT

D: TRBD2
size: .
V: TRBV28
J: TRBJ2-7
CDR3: CASSLAGGGIKKQYF
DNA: TGTGCCAGCAGCCTAGCGGGAGGAGGAATTAAAAAGCAGTACTTC

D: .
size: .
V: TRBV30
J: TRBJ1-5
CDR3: CAWSGTLTGLNQPQHF
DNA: TGTGCCTGGAGTGGGACATTGACAGGCCTCAATCAGCCCCAGCATTTT

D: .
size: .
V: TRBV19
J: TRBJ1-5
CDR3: CASSTDLRAAGYQPQHF
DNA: TGTGCCAGTAGTACAGACCTCCGGGCCGCGGGGTATCAGCCCCAGCATTTT

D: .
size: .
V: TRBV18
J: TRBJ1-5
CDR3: CASSPGGGQPQHF
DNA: TGTGCCAGCTCACCCGGGGGAGGTCAGCCCCAGCATTTT

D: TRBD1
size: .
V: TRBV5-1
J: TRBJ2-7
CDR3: CASSTGALPYEQYF
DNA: TGCGCCAGCAGTACAGGGGCTTTACCCTACGAGCAGTACTTC

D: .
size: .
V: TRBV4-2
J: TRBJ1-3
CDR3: CASSQDIRGSRGNTIYF
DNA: TGTGCCAGCAGCCAAGATATTCGGGGGTCTCGCGGAAACACCATATATTTT

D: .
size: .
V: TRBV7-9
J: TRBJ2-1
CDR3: CASSLTVSYNEQFF
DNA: TGTGCCAGCAGCTTGACAGTATCTTACAATGAGCAGTTCTTC

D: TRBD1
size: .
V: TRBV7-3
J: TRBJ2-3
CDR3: CASSLMQGATDTQYF
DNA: TGTGCCAGCAGCTTAATGCAGGGGGCCACAGATACGCAGTATTTT

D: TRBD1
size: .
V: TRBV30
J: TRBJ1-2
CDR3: CACLTHRGSGYTF
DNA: TGTGCCTGCCTCACTCACAGGGGCAGTGGCTACACCTTC

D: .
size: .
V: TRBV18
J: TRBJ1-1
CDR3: CASSPRGISGGEGTEAFF
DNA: TGTGCCAGCTCACCAAGAGGTATCTCGGGGGGCGAGGGCACTGAAGCTTTCTTT

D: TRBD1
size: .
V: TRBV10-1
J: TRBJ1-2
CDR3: CASRGTGGLANYGYTF
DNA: TGCGCCAGCAGGGGAACAGGGGGCCTAGCTAACTATGGCTACACCTTC

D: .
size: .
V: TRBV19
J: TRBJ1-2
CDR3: CASNPWGVGAGGYTF
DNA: TGTGCCAGTAACCCGTGGGGAGTTGGCGCCGGCGGCTACACCTTC

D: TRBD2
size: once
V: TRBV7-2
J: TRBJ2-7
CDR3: CASSRTGTSGISSYEQYF
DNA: TGTGCCAGCAGCCGTACCGGGACTAGCGGGATTAGCTCCTACGAGCAGTACTTC

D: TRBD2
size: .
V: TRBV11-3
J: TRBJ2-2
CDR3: CASSSGFLTSGRTGELFF
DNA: TGTGCCAGCAGCTCCGGGTTCCTTACTAGCGGGAGAACCGGGGAGCTGTTTTTT

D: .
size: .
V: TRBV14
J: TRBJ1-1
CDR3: CASSRNVGRNTEAFF
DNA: TGTGCCAGCAGCCGAAACGTCGGGAGGAACACTGAAGCTTTCTTT

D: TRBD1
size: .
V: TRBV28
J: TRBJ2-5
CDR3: CASSNRGQGFRETQYF
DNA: TGTGCCAGCAGTAATCGCGGACAGGGTTTTCGAGAGACCCAGTACTTC

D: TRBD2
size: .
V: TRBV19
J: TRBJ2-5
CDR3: CASRAGASGGQKTQYF
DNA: TGTGCCAGTAGGGCCGGGGCTAGCGGGGGGCAGAAGACCCAGTACTTC